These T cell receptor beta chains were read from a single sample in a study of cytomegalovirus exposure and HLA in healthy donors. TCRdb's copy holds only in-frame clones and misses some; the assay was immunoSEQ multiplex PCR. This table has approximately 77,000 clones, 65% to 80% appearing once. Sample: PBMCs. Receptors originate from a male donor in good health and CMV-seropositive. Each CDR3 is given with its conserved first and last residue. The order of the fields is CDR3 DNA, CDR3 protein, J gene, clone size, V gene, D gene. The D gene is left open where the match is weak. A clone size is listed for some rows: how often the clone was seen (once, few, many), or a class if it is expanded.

CDR3nt: TGTGCCAGCAGCTACAGGGGTGGGGGCGAGCAGTACTTC; CDR3aa: CASSYRGGGEQYF; j_gene: TRBJ2-7; abundance: -; v_gene: TRBV14; d_gene: TRBD1
CDR3nt: TGTGCCAGCAGTGAGGAGCGGGGGAGCACAGATACGCAGTATTTT; CDR3aa: CASSEERGSTDTQYF; j_gene: TRBJ2-3; abundance: -; v_gene: TRBV6-4; d_gene: TRBD2
CDR3nt: TGCGCCAGCAGCCAAGATCGGGAGGGCCCATTGCAGTTCTTC; CDR3aa: CASSQDREGPLQFF; j_gene: TRBJ2-1; abundance: -; v_gene: TRBV4-3; d_gene: TRBD2
CDR3nt: TGTGCCAGCAGCCTACTAGCGGGAGGAACAGATACGCAGTATTTT; CDR3aa: CASSLLAGGTDTQYF; j_gene: TRBJ2-3; abundance: -; v_gene: TRBV7-9; d_gene: TRBD2
CDR3nt: TGTGCCAGCAGTAGGACCGGGACAGGGCGCGGCTACACCTTC; CDR3aa: CASSRTGTGRGYTF; j_gene: TRBJ1-2; abundance: -; v_gene: TRBV27; d_gene: TRBD1
CDR3nt: TGTGCCAGTAGTATCCCGACAGGGTCTAGCACAGATACGCAGTATTTT; CDR3aa: CASSIPTGSSTDTQYF; j_gene: TRBJ2-3; abundance: -; v_gene: TRBV19; d_gene: TRBD1
CDR3nt: TGCAGCGTGGGGGCGGGTGCCACCACTGAAGCTTTCTTT; CDR3aa: CSVGAGATTEAFF; j_gene: TRBJ1-1; abundance: -; v_gene: TRBV29-1; d_gene: -
CDR3nt: TGTGCCAGCAGCTTAGGGCGGGGGGGCACAGATACGCAGTATTTT; CDR3aa: CASSLGRGGTDTQYF; j_gene: TRBJ2-3; abundance: -; v_gene: TRBV7-2; d_gene: TRBD2
CDR3nt: TGTGCCAGCAGCTTACCTCAGGGGAACCAAGAGACCCAGTACTTC; CDR3aa: CASSLPQGNQETQYF; j_gene: TRBJ2-5; abundance: -; v_gene: TRBV5-4; d_gene: -
CDR3nt: TGCAGCGTAGCCGGGACACCGAACACCGGGGAGCTGTTTTTT; CDR3aa: CSVAGTPNTGELFF; j_gene: TRBJ2-2; abundance: -; v_gene: TRBV29-1; d_gene: -
CDR3nt: TGTGCCAGCAACCTCTCAGGTGATCAGCCCCAGCATTTT; CDR3aa: CASNLSGDQPQHF; j_gene: TRBJ1-5; abundance: -; v_gene: TRBV6-1; d_gene: -
CDR3nt: TGTGCCAGCGAGTCGGGACAGGGGGCGGACTACAATGAGCAGTTCTTC; CDR3aa: CASESGQGADYNEQFF; j_gene: TRBJ2-1; abundance: -; v_gene: TRBV9; d_gene: TRBD1
CDR3nt: TGTGCCAGCAGTGAATCGGGAGGGGACACCGGGGAGCTGTTTTTT; CDR3aa: CASSESGGDTGELFF; j_gene: TRBJ2-2; abundance: -; v_gene: TRBV2; d_gene: TRBD2
CDR3nt: TGTGCCAGCAGCTTACCCCGACGGCGGCAGGGGGCCTACGAGCAGTACTTC; CDR3aa: CASSLPRRRQGAYEQYF; j_gene: TRBJ2-7; abundance: -; v_gene: TRBV11-2; d_gene: TRBD1
CDR3nt: TGCGCCAGCAACTCGGGGTCTAGGCCGCAAGAGACCCAGTACTTC; CDR3aa: CASNSGSRPQETQYF; j_gene: TRBJ2-5; abundance: once; v_gene: TRBV5-1; d_gene: -
CDR3nt: TGCAGCGCCTCCCTGCCTAGGCCGGGAGGCAATCAGCCCCAGCATTTT; CDR3aa: CSASLPRPGGNQPQHF; j_gene: TRBJ1-5; abundance: -; v_gene: TRBV29-1; d_gene: -
CDR3nt: TGTGCCAGCAGTAGGCCCCAGCGGGGGACGGACAATGAGCAGTTCTTC; CDR3aa: CASSRPQRGTDNEQFF; j_gene: TRBJ2-1; abundance: -; v_gene: TRBV6-6; d_gene: TRBD2
CDR3nt: TGTGCCAGCAGCTTATGGGAGGGGTTAATAAATGAGCAGTTCTTC; CDR3aa: CASSLWEGLINEQFF; j_gene: TRBJ2-1; abundance: -; v_gene: TRBV7-9; d_gene: TRBD2
CDR3nt: TGCAGTGCTAGTAATGGGCCTCCCTATCACTTT; CDR3aa: CSASNGPPYHF; j_gene: TRBJ1-6; abundance: medium-sized; v_gene: TRBV20-1; d_gene: -
CDR3nt: TGCGCTTTAAGCGCCGTCTACGAGCAGTACTTC; CDR3aa: CALSAVYEQYF; j_gene: TRBJ2-7; abundance: -; v_gene: TRBV23-1; d_gene: -
CDR3nt: TGTGCCAGCAGCCGTTCCGTGGCAGCCTACGAGCAGTACTTC; CDR3aa: CASSRSVAAYEQYF; j_gene: TRBJ2-7; abundance: -; v_gene: TRBV7-2; d_gene: -
CDR3nt: TGTGCCAGCAGCTTAGGTCAGGGTATCACAGATACGCAGTATTTT; CDR3aa: CASSLGQGITDTQYF; j_gene: TRBJ2-3; abundance: once; v_gene: TRBV7-9; d_gene: -
CDR3nt: TGTGCCAGCAGCGGATGGGGACAGGGGAAAGGGTTGAACTCCTACAATGAGCAGTTCTTC; CDR3aa: CASSGWGQGKGLNSYNEQFF; j_gene: TRBJ2-1; abundance: -; v_gene: TRBV9; d_gene: TRBD1
CDR3nt: TGTGCCACCAGTGGCAGGGGGCGCCTCGATGAGCAGTTCTTC; CDR3aa: CATSGRGRLDEQFF; j_gene: TRBJ2-1; abundance: -; v_gene: TRBV15; d_gene: TRBD1
CDR3nt: TGTGCCAGTACGGGCGGGACGAACACCGGGGAGCTGTTTTTT; CDR3aa: CASTGGTNTGELFF; j_gene: TRBJ2-2; abundance: -; v_gene: TRBV19; d_gene: -
CDR3nt: TGTGCCAGCAGCTTGTCGGACTTTTATAATTCACCCCTCCACTTT; CDR3aa: CASSLSDFYNSPLHF; j_gene: TRBJ1-6; abundance: -; v_gene: TRBV7-2; d_gene: -
CDR3nt: TGCGCCAGCAGCCAAGAAGGACACACAGATACGCAGTATTTT; CDR3aa: CASSQEGHTDTQYF; j_gene: TRBJ2-3; abundance: few; v_gene: TRBV4-1; d_gene: -
CDR3nt: TGTGCCAGCAGCTTGGGGCAGGGCCCCTTGGGAGCTTTCTTT; CDR3aa: CASSLGQGPLGAFF; j_gene: TRBJ1-1; abundance: -; v_gene: TRBV7-8; d_gene: -
CDR3nt: TGTGCCTGGAGAAGGGCGGGAGAAACCTACAATGAGCAGTTCTTC; CDR3aa: CAWRRAGETYNEQFF; j_gene: TRBJ2-1; abundance: -; v_gene: TRBV30; d_gene: TRBD2
CDR3nt: TGTGCCAGCAGCCAAGGAGTTCAGGGGATGGCCTACGAGCAGTACTTC; CDR3aa: CASSQGVQGMAYEQYF; j_gene: TRBJ2-7; abundance: -; v_gene: TRBV4-2; d_gene: -
CDR3nt: TGTGCCAGCAGTGAAGATTACAGGGTCTTGGAGACCCAGTACTTC; CDR3aa: CASSEDYRVLETQYF; j_gene: TRBJ2-5; abundance: -; v_gene: TRBV6-1; d_gene: -
CDR3nt: TGTGCCAGCAGCTTAGTTGTACCAGGCCCCCATGGCTACACCTTC; CDR3aa: CASSLVVPGPHGYTF; j_gene: TRBJ1-2; abundance: -; v_gene: TRBV7-6; d_gene: -
CDR3nt: TGCGCCAGCACCCCCGGGACAGGGTTTTACGAGCAGTACTTC; CDR3aa: CASTPGTGFYEQYF; j_gene: TRBJ2-7; abundance: -; v_gene: TRBV5-1; d_gene: TRBD1
CDR3nt: TGTGCCAGCAGTGATGCGCTGTGGGCCAAGCAGCCCCAGCATTTT; CDR3aa: CASSDALWAKQPQHF; j_gene: TRBJ1-5; abundance: -; v_gene: TRBV6-1; d_gene: -
CDR3nt: TGTGCCAGCTCACGCAGGCAAGACACCGGGGAGCTGTTTTTT; CDR3aa: CASSRRQDTGELFF; j_gene: TRBJ2-2; abundance: few; v_gene: TRBV18; d_gene: -